These 20 T cell receptor beta chains came from one sample sequenced in a study of OX40 agonist ivuxolimab in advanced cancers. Clones were sequenced by immunoSEQ multiplex PCR, and TCRdb holds only the in-frame ones, with some missing. This table has 55,000 to 65,000 clones, around 84% appearing once. Sample: CD4+ or CD8+ T cells sorted from blood, taken in a trial of the OX40 agonist ivuxolimab. Receptors were obtained from an adult with an advanced solid tumor such as melanoma, head and neck, liver or kidney cancer.

This clone showed up just a few times. The chain recombines TRBV18 with TRBJ1-1; D gene ambiguous. Germline V gene sequence: CDR1 KGHSH, CDR2 LQKENI. V was trimmed by 2 bases and J by 1 base, leaving 11 bases between them. This CDR3 contains 15 residues. In nucleotides, the CDR3 is TGTGCCAGCTCACCATATCGCGGAGAGAACACTGAAGCTTTCTTT. It translates to CASSPYRGENTEAFF.

The V call is TRBV5-5, the J call TRBJ1-2; D remains unclear. Trimming left V 4 bases short and J 2 bases short, with 9 bases between. Germline-derived CDR1 and CDR2 are SGHKS and YYEKEE (reference sequence). The length of the CDR3 is 13 residues. CDR3 in amino acids: CASSKDRNYGYTF. The CDR3 DNA reads as TGTGCCAGCAGCAAGGACCGAAACTATGGCTACACCTTC.

The chain is built from TRBV7-9 and TRBJ1-2; D remains ambiguous. Germline CDR1 SEHNR, CDR2 FQNEAQ (reference sequence). V lost 0 bases to trimming and J lost 3 bases, with 11 bases between them. The CDR3 totals 15 residues. This chain's CDR3 is CASSLAGGADYGYTF. In DNA form, the CDR3 reads TGTGCCAGCAGCTTAGCGGGTGGCGCTGACTATGGCTACACCTTC.

This chain uses TRBV5-1 with TRBJ2-3; D is possibly TRBD1 or TRBD2 (5 bases each). Germline CDR1 is SGHRS and CDR2 is YFSETQ. The CDR3 totals 14 residues. The V end lost 4 bases, the J end lost 6 bases, and 15 bases lay between the germline ends. The CDR3 sequence is CASSPGTPMDTQYF. CDR3 coding DNA: TGCGCCAGCAGCCCTGGGACCCCTATGGATACGCAGTATTTT.

This chain links TRBV9 with TRBJ1-2, with TRBD1 as a possible D gene (6 bases). This CDR3 has 13 residues. CDR1 is SGDLS and CDR2 is YYNGEE in the germline V gene. Trimming shortened V by 2 bases and J by 8 bases, and 13 bases separated the two germline ends. CDR3 region: CASSVLTGTGYTF. In DNA, the CDR3 is TGTGCCAGCAGCGTGCTTACAGGGACCGGCTACACCTTC.

The chain couples TRBV4-2 to TRBJ2-3, with 9 bases matching TRBD2. This CDR3 has 19 residues. Trimming at V came to 6 bases and at J to 2 bases, leaving 18 bases not matched to a gene. Germline V gene lookup returns CDR1 LGHNA and CDR2 YNFKEQ. The CDR3 reads CASSPGEGWLAGPTDTQYF. DNA of the CDR3: TGTGCCAGCAGTCCCGGCGAGGGGTGGCTAGCGGGACCCACAGATACGCAGTATTTT.

The chain employs TRBV18 and TRBJ2-7; D not certain. V lost 2 bases, J lost 2 bases, and 7 bases lay in between. The germline V gene has CDR1 KGHSH and CDR2 LQKENI. The CDR3 spans 13 residues. The CDR3 sequence is CASSPSSTYEQYF. In nucleotides, the CDR3 is TGTGCCAGCTCACCATCCAGTACCTACGAGCAGTACTTC.

This rearrangement joins TRBV19 to TRBJ1-1; D gene unclear. The germline V and J ends were trimmed by 5 bases and 5 bases, with 15 bases remaining between them. Per the germline V gene, CDR1 is LNHDA and CDR2 is SQIVND (reference sequence). CDR3 length equals 14 residues. CDR3 bases: TGTGCCAGTAGTCCGCGGGCCCTGGGGACTGAAGCTTTCTTT. Protein: CASSPRALGTEAFF.

V is TRBV6-6 and J is TRBJ1-3; D remains unclear. This CDR3 contains 15 residues. V lost 6 bases and J 3 bases, leaving 15 bases between the germline ends. Germline V lookup: CDR1 MNHNY, CDR2 SVGAGI (reference sequence). The CDR3 loop reads CASSPPGSDGNTIYF. The CDR3 DNA sequence: TGTGCCAGCAGCCCCCCGGGTTCGGATGGAAACACCATATATTTT.

This clone came up a few times. The CDR3 DNA follows: TGTGCCAGCAGTGAATGGGGGTCCTACGAGCAGTACTTC. This codes for CASSEWGSYEQYF. The chain carries TRBV2 and TRBJ2-7; D is tentatively TRBD1 or TRBD2 (5 bases each). V was cut by 2 bases and J by 1 base, with 6 bases left in between. CDR3 length: 13 residues. CDR1 is SNHLY, CDR2 FYNNEI, per germline.

J is TRBJ1-1 and V is TRBV6-5; TRBD1 aligns across 9 bases. The CDR3 extends over 15 amino acids. The V gene's germline CDR1 is MNHEY and CDR2 SVGAGI. J gave up 1 base and V 5 bases, and 5 bases lay outside the gene matches. The CDR3 nucleotides read TGTGCCAGCAGTAAACAGGGGGCAGGGAACACTGAAGCTTTCTTT. Translation gives CASSKQGAGNTEAFF.

The chain uses TRBV18 and TRBJ1-2, with 12 bases matching TRBD1. With V trimmed by 1 base and J by 7 bases, 10 bases remained unmatched. CDR1 and CDR2 (germline): KGHSH, LQKENI. CDR3 length: 17 amino acids. The DNA of the CDR3 is TGTGCCAGCTCACCACGGACCGGGACAGGGGGCGAAGGTGGCTACACCTTC. This gives the protein CASSPRTGTGGEGGYTF.

The chain links TRBV6-5 to TRBJ1-2, with D possibly matching TRBD1 (6 bases). Germline CDR1 is MNHEY and CDR2 is SVGAGI. V lost 5 bases to trimming and J lost 7 bases, with 11 bases between them. The CDR3 consists of 12 residues. The CDR3, as DNA: TGTGCCAGCAGTACAGACAGGTTTGGCTACACCTTC. It yields the protein CASSTDRFGYTF.

The chain joins TRBV7-9 to TRBJ2-7, with D tentatively TRBD2 (5 bases). Trimming took off 5 bases at V and 3 bases at J, with 11 bases between the two ends. Germline CDR1 SEHNR, CDR2 FQNEAQ (reference sequence). This CDR3 spans 13 amino acids. In DNA form, the CDR3 reads TGTGCCAGCAGCCTCGGGGTCGGCTACGAGCAGTACTTC. The encoded protein is CASSLGVGYEQYF.

The rearrangement uses TRBV10-2 and TRBJ2-2; D unclear. This CDR3 has 12 amino acids. Germline lookup yields CDR1 WSHSY and CDR2 SAAADI. V gave up 7 bases and J gave up 4 bases, with 7 bases separating them. The CDR3 DNA reads TGCGCCAGCAAACAGAGCACCGGGGAGCTGTTTTTT. This sequence encodes CASKQSTGELFF.

This sequence joins TRBV6-4 and TRBJ1-1, with 9 positions matching TRBD1. Trimming at V came to 6 bases and at J to 0 bases, leaving 5 bases not matched to a gene. Germline lookup yields CDR1 MRHNA and CDR2 SNTAGT. The CDR3 is 15 residues long. The CDR3, as DNA: TGTGCCAGCAGGCACGGGACAGGGATGAACACTGAAGCTTTCTTT. Protein sequence: CASRHGTGMNTEAFF.

This CDR3 is CASSLSRDSRKNGELFF. Here the CDR3 DNA reads TGTGCCAGCAGTTTGAGCCGGGACAGCCGAAAAAACGGGGAGCTGTTTTTT. The chain has TRBV27 and TRBJ2-2; 7 bases agree with TRBD1. In germline, CDR1 is MNHEY, CDR2 SMNVEV (reference sequence). The ends lost 3 bases at V and 7 bases at J; junction bases unmatched: 14. There are 17 residues in the CDR3.

The chain links TRBV5-1 to TRBJ1-6; D gene unclear. V was shortened by 0 bases and J by 7 bases, with 11 bases between the two germline ends. CDR3 length equals 15 residues. Germline V CDR1 and CDR2: SGHRS, YFSETQ. CDR3 sequence: CASSLGAADNSPLHF. In DNA form, the CDR3 reads TGCGCCAGCAGCTTGGGGGCGGCTGACAATTCACCCCTCCACTTT. The complete variable domain, with remaining parts taken from reference TRBV5-1 and TRBJ1-6, reads KAGVTQTPRYLIKTRGQQVTLSCSPISGHRSVSWYQQTPGQGLQFLFEYFSETQRNKGNFPGRFSGRQFSNSRSEMNVSTLELGDSALYLCASSLGAADNSPLHFGNGTRLTVT.

J is TRBJ1-2 and V is TRBV5-8; 8 bases agree with TRBD1. Per the germline V gene, CDR1 is SGHTS and CDR2 is YDEGEE. The CDR3 loop spans 15 amino acids. V shed 3 bases and J 3 bases; nucleotides not matched to a gene: 7. The CDR3 DNA sequence: TGTGCCAGCAGCTATCTCACAGGGGGGGACTATGGCTACACCTTC. Translation gives CASSYLTGGDYGYTF.

As regards this clone: Different DNA sequences within this sample yield the same CDR3. The chain uses TRBV6-5 and TRBJ1-5; 11 bases map to TRBD1. With 5 bases clipped from V and 4 bases from J, the junction kept 4 bases outside the gene matches. Germline assignment: CDR1 MNHEY and CDR2 SVGAGI. The CDR3 has 15 residues. The CDR3 loop reads CASSPDRGRNQPQHF. For the CDR3, the DNA is TGTGCCAGCAGTCCGGACAGGGGGCGTAATCAGCCCCAGCATTTT.